This T cell receptor beta chain was captured in a study of T cells in Graves' hyperthyroidism and ophthalmopathy. About the research overall: Peripheral blood draws took place at initial diagnosis, ahead of any treatment.

CDR1 and CDR2 from the germline V gene are MNHEY and SMNVEV (reference sequence). V lost 4 bases and J lost 5, with 12 bases in between. The length of the CDR3 is 14 residues. Uncontrolled infection, other autoimmune disease, pregnancy or lactation disqualified patients from enrolment. Thyroid ultrasound, orbital computed tomography, clinical symptoms, and serum thyroxine and TRAb underpinned diagnoses. Amplified TCR beta CDR3 regions derived from RNA transcripts. A first-round RT-PCR of the TCR CDR3 used the HTBI primer set. TCRdb re-called the multiplex PCR reads with MiXCR, one entry per CDR3 protein. The sample lists about 700,000 distinct CDR3 sequences; 14% were seen once.

The origin of this receptor is a woman in her late teens or twenties with Graves' hyperthyroidism. The gene calls are TRBV27 and TRBJ2-1; D is perhaps TRBD2 (6 bases). The sequencing input was blood. The CDR3 bases are TGTGCCAGCAGTTCGCGGGATGGCAACAATGAGCAGTTCTTC. Translating gives CASSSRDGNNEQFF.